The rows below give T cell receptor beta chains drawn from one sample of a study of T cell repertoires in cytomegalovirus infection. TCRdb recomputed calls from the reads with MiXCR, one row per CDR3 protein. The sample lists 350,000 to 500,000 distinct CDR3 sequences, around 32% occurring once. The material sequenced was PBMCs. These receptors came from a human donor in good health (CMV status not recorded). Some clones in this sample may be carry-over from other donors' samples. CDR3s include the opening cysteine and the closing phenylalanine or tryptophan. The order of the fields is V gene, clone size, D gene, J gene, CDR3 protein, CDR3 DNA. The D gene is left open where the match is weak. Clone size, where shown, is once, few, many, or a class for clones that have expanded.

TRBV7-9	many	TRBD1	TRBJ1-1	CASSRQGAEAFF	TGTGCCAGCAGCAGACAGGGGGCTGAAGCTTTCTTT
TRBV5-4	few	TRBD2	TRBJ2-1	CASSVSGGAYNEQFF	TGTGCCAGCAGCGTTAGCGGGGGGGCTTACAATGAGCAGTTCTTC
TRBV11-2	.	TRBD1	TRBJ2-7	CASSLGGQGGQENEQYF	TGTGCCAGCAGCTTGGGCGGACAGGGTGGGCAGGAGAACGAGCAGTACTTC
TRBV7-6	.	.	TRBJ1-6	CASSLAPRGDNSPLHF	TGTGCCAGCAGCTTAGCGCCCAGGGGTGATAATTCACCCCTCCACTTT
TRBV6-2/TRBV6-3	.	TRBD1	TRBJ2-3	CASSSWTGDTQYF	TGTGCCAGCAGCTCATGGACAGGAGATACGCAGTATTTT
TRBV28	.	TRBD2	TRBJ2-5	CASSFGLAGGPKETQYF	TGTGCCAGCAGTTTTGGACTAGCGGGGGGGCCGAAAGAGACCCAGTACTTC
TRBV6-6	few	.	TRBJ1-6	CASSNPQGSSYNSPLHF	TGTGCCAGCAGTAACCCGCAGGGGAGCTCCTATAATTCACCCCTCCACTTT
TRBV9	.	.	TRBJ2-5	CASSFGAGEETQYF	TGTGCCAGCAGCTTCGGGGCAGGGGAAGAGACCCAGTACTTC
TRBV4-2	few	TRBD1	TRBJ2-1	CASSHRTGPEYEQFF	TGTGCCAGCAGCCACCGGACAGGGCCCGAGTATGAGCAGTTCTTC
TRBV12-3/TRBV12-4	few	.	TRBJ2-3	CASRSVLAGSTDTQYF	TGTGCCAGCAGGTCGGTTTTGGCGGGGAGCACAGATACGCAGTATTTT
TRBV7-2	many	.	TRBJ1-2	CASSFGRGAYGYTF	TGTGCCAGCAGCTTCGGCAGGGGTGCCTATGGCTACACCTTC
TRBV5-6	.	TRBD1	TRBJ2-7	CASTRTDREAEQYF	TGTGCCAGCACCCGTACGGACAGGGAGGCCGAGCAGTACTTC
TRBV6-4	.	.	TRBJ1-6	CASRKGDVRTGSPLHF	TGTGCCAGCAGAAAAGGGGACGTTAGGACCGGTTCACCCCTCCACTTT
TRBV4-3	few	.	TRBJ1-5	CASSPREELISQPQHF	TGCGCCAGCAGCCCCAGGGAGGAGTTAATTAGTCAGCCCCAGCATTTT
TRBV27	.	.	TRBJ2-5	CASSPANQETQYF	TGTGCCAGCAGTCCCGCTAATCAAGAGACCCAGTACTTC
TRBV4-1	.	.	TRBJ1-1	CASNQVFRGTEAFF	TGTGCCAGCAACCAAGTGTTCCGCGGGACTGAAGCTTTCTTT
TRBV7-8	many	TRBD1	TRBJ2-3	CASRHPFRQGLVSDTQYF	TGTGCCAGCAGACACCCATTCAGACAGGGATTAGTTTCAGATACGCAGTATTTT
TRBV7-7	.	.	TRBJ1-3	CASSPDNSGNTIYF	TGTGCCAGCAGCCCCGACAACTCTGGAAACACCATATATTTT
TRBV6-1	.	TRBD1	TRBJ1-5	CASTPGTGGRNQPQHF	TGTGCCAGCACTCCGGGGACAGGGGGTCGTAATCAGCCCCAGCATTTT
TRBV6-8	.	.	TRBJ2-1	CASSSLGAPNEQFF	TGTGCCAGCAGTTCCTTAGGGGCTCCCAATGAGCAGTTCTTC
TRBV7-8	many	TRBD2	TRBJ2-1	CASSLVGAAGGAYNEQFF	TGTGCCAGCAGCTTAGTTGGTGCGGCGGGGGGCGCCTACAATGAGCAGTTCTTC
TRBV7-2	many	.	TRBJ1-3	CASSLRAGGSGNTIYF	TGTGCCAGCAGCTTACGCGCGGGGGGGTCTGGAAACACCATATATTTT
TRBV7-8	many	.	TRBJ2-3	CASSKNRADTQYF	TGTGCCAGCAGCAAAAACAGGGCAGATACGCAGTATTTT
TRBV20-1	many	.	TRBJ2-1	CSAREGRGPYNEQFF	TGCAGTGCTAGAGAAGGACGGGGACCGTACAATGAGCAGTTCTTC
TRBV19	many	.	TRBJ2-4	CASSIDGSTRNIQYF	TGTGCCAGTAGTATAGATGGCAGTACCCGGAACATTCAGTACTTC
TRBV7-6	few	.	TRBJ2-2	CASRSGAGELFF	TGTGCTAGCAGGTCTGGAGCCGGGGAGCTGTTTTTT
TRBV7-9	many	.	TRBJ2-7	CASSPGQGPSYEQYF	TGTGCCAGCAGCCCCGGCCAGGGGCCCTCCTACGAGCAGTACTTC
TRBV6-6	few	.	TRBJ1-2	CASSYPSNYGYTF	TGTGCCAGCAGTTATCCGAGTAACTATGGCTACACCTTC
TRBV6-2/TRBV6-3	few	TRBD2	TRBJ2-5	CASRTSRAQYF	TGTGCCAGCAGGACTAGCAGGGCCCAGTACTTC
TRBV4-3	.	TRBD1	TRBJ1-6	CASSQDNEGAFSPLHF	TGCGCCAGCAGCCAAGATAACGAGGGGGCTTTTTCACCCCTCCACTTT
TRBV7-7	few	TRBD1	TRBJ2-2	CASSLVDRGHTGELFF	TGTGCCAGCAGCTTAGTTGACAGGGGGCACACCGGGGAGCTGTTTTTT
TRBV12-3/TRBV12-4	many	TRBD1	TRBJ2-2	CASSLMYGQGSGELFF	TGTGCCAGCAGTTTGATGTACGGACAGGGATCCGGGGAGCTGTTTTTT
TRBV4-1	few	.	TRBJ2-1	CASSQSPFKGNNEQFF	TGCGCCAGCAGCCAATCCCCATTTAAGGGTAACAATGAGCAGTTCTTC
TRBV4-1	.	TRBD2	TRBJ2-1	CASSFRPGLAGGNEQFF	TGCGCCAGCAGCTTCCGCCCGGGACTAGCGGGGGGGAATGAGCAGTTCTTC
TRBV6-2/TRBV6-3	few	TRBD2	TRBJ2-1	CASSYSDGGAGVVYEQFF	TGTGCCAGCAGTTACTCTGACGGGGGGGCCGGGGTGGTTTATGAGCAGTTCTTC
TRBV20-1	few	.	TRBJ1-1	CSASPGPRITEAFF	TGCAGTGCTAGTCCCGGTCCCCGGATCACTGAAGCTTTCTTT